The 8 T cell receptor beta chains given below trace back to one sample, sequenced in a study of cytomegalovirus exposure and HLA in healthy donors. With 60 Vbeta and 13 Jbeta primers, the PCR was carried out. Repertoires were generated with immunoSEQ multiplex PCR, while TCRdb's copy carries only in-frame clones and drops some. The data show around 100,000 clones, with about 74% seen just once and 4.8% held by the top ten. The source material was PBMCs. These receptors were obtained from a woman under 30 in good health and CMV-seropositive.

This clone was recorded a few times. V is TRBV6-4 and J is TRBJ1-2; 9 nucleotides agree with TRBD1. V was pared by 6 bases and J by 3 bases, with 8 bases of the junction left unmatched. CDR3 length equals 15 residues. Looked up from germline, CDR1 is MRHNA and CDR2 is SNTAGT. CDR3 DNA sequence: TGTGCCAGCAGACAGGGGGCGTCGGGAGACTATGGCTACACCTTC. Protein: CASRQGASGDYGYTF.

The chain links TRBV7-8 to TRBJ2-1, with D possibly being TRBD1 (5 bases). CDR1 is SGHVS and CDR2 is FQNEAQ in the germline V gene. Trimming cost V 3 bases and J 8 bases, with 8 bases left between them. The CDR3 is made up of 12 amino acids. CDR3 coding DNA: TGTGCCAGCAGCTTTTTGGGGCATGAGCAGTTCTTC. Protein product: CASSFLGHEQFF.

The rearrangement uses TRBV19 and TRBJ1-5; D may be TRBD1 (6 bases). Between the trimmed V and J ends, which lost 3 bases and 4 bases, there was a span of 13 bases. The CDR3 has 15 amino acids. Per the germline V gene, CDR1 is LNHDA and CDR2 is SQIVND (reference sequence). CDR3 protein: CASSIAGVGNQPQHF. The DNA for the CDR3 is TGTGCCAGTAGTATCGCAGGGGTCGGGAATCAGCCCCAGCATTTT.

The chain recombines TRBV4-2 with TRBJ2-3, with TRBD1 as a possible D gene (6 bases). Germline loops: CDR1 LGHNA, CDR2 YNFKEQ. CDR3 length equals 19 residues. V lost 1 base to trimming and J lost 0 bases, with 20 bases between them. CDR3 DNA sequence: TGTGCCAGCAGCCAAGGGGGGCCCGGACTCTACACTAGCACAGATACGCAGTATTTT. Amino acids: CASSQGGPGLYTSTDTQYF.

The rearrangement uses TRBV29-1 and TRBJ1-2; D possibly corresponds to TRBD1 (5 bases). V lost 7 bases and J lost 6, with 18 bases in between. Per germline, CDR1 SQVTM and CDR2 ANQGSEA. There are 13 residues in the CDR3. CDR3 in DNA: TGCAGCGGCCGGACACCCCGGAAAGATGGCTACACCTTC. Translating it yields CSGRTPRKDGYTF.

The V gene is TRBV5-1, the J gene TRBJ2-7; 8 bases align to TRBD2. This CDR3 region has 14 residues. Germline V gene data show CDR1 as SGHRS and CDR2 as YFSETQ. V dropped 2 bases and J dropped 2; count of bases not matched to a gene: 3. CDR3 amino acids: CASSFSGDTYEQYF. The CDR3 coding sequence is TGCGCCAGCAGCTTTAGCGGGGATACCTACGAGCAGTACTTC.

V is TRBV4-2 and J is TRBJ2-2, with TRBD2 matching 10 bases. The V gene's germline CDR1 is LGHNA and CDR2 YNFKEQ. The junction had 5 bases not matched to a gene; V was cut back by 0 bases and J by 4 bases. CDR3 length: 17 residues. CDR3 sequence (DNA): TGTGCCAGCAGCCAAGATCGCCGGACTAGCGGCACCGGGGAGCTGTTTTTT. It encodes CASSQDRRTSGTGELFF.

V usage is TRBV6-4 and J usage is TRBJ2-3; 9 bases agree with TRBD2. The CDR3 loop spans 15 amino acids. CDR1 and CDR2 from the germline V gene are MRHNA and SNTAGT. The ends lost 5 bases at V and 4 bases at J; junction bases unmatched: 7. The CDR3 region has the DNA TGTGCCAGCAGTTTTGCGGGAGGGACCGCAGATACGCAGTATTTT. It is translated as CASSFAGGTADTQYF.